These T cell receptor beta chains were read from a single sample in a study of T cells after yellow fever vaccination. TCRdb analysed the 5' RACE reads with MiXCR anew, one entry per CDR3 protein. This sample carries a few hundred thousand distinct CDR3 sequences, under 5% of them seen once, and the ten largest clones take about 24%. The material sequenced was PBMCs, taken 5 days after the yellow fever booster vaccination. All receptors come from a man aged 18 to 29 who received the YFV17D yellow fever vaccine. CDR3s include the opening cysteine and the closing phenylalanine or tryptophan.

j_gene	v_gene	CDR3aa
TRBJ2-1	TRBV12-3/TRBV12-4	CASNVILGGEEQFF
TRBJ1-1	TRBV4-1	CASSQDWVNTEAFF
TRBJ2-4	TRBV7-3	CASSPGSSGGQGNIQYF
TRBJ2-3	TRBV6-1	CASSDRQPDTQYF
TRBJ2-3	TRBV5-1	CASSPPLAGDTDTQYF
TRBJ2-5	TRBV28	CASSSGGYQETQYF
TRBJ2-3	TRBV9	CASSVGGRIHPDTQYF
TRBJ1-1	TRBV29-1	CSVEEPEGHTEAFF
TRBJ1-4	TRBV5-1	CASSFKPETNEKLFF
TRBJ2-5	TRBV10-3	CAIKEGAEETQYF
TRBJ2-3	TRBV11-1	CASSSTVQGRALDTQYF
TRBJ2-4	TRBV6-1	CASSESRRSGIQYF
TRBJ2-1	TRBV5-1	CASSWAAGIDNEQFF
TRBJ1-3	TRBV6-6	CASSYEGSGNTIYF
TRBJ1-3	TRBV7-2	CASSLGSGNTIYF
TRBJ2-7	TRBV3-1	CASSQDLTSGGAYEQYF
TRBJ2-2	TRBV12-3/TRBV12-4	CASSFAGMNTGELFF
TRBJ2-4	TRBV19	CASSNRGSFHVQYF
TRBJ1-1	TRBV12-3/TRBV12-4	CASSLYTEAFF
TRBJ2-5	TRBV20-1	CSARVILVGTQYF
TRBJ1-2	TRBV7-6	CASSPTGDRGYGYTF
TRBJ1-1	TRBV20-1	CSARDSGGNTEAFF
TRBJ2-2	TRBV4-3	CASSQVSTNTGELFF
TRBJ1-5	TRBV7-2	CASSFDRDQPQHF
TRBJ2-2	TRBV5-1	CASSWGRDGTGELFF
TRBJ1-5	TRBV15	CATSPRDHSNQPQHF
TRBJ1-5	TRBV7-9	CASSSGYQPQHF
TRBJ1-6	TRBV18	CASSVQGQANSPLHF
TRBJ1-2	TRBV2	CASSAPGGDGYTF
TRBJ2-1	TRBV12-3/TRBV12-4	CASGNRQGNEQFF
TRBJ1-6	TRBV7-9	CASHRRENSPLHF
TRBJ2-2	TRBV5-1	CASSPGLAGGPATGELFF
TRBJ1-1	TRBV12-3/TRBV12-4	CASSLDFVGQTFF
TRBJ2-3	TRBV6-5	CASSRTGGPDTQYF
TRBJ1-1	TRBV4-3	CASSQEGAGTEAFF
TRBJ2-3	TRBV24-1	CATSDLKAVRDTQYF
TRBJ2-5	TRBV29-1	CSVKGTAKETQYF
TRBJ2-5	TRBV12-3/TRBV12-4	CASRSHGGVRETQYF
TRBJ2-3	TRBV18	CASSPTRDTQYF
TRBJ2-7	TRBV6-2/TRBV6-3	CASSYRWAYEQYF
TRBJ2-3	TRBV5-4	CASSMDPRAQLTQYF
TRBJ2-1	TRBV5-1	CASSEGLAVYNEQFF
TRBJ1-1	TRBV9	CASSVTPGNTEAFF
TRBJ2-7	TRBV6-2/TRBV6-3	CASSTSWGRVFDEQYF
TRBJ1-5	TRBV19	CASDTLLGQGRRSNQPQHF
TRBJ2-3	TRBV7-2	CASSPAGGPTDTQYF
TRBJ1-2	TRBV29-1	CSVGETGYGYTF
TRBJ1-1	TRBV10-2	CASSAQNTEAFF
TRBJ2-5	TRBV6-6	CASYKETQYF
TRBJ2-5	TRBV7-2	CASSRRLAGGGGETQYF
TRBJ1-2	TRBV2	CASSYQQGTNYGYTF
TRBJ2-6	TRBV12-5	CASGLPRTSSGANVLTF
TRBJ1-2	TRBV7-2	CASTRGGPNYGYTF
TRBJ2-5	TRBV7-9	CASSLGEATQETQYF